This entry lists 28 T cell receptor beta chains sequenced from one sample in a study of T cells in Graves' hyperthyroidism and ophthalmopathy. It was RNA transcripts that yielded the amplified TCR beta CDR3 regions. The primer set for the first-round RT-PCR of the TCR CDR3 was HTBI. MiXCR was run by TCRdb on the multiplex PCR reads, yielding one entry per CDR3 protein. In the table there are about 400,000 distinct CDR3 sequences, around a sixth of which are singletons. Material for sequencing was blood. These receptors were collected from a woman younger than 30 with Graves' hyperthyroidism.

V is TRBV6-2 or TRBV6-3 and J is TRBJ1-2; no clear D gene. Germline CDR1 MNHEY, CDR2 SVGEGT. V was clipped by 0 bases and J by 4 bases, with 12 bases between them. The CDR3 consists of 15 residues. The CDR3 region has the DNA TGTGCCAGCAGTTACTCGCATCTTCCAGGCTATGGCTACACCTTC. This translates into CASSYSHLPGYGYTF.

This clonotype came up many times. The genes are TRBV7-2 and TRBJ2-3, with D tentatively TRBD1 (5 bases). The V end was cut by 5 bases, the J end by 0 bases, with 12 bases between. The CDR3 runs 15 residues. In germline, CDR1 is SGHTA, CDR2 FQGNSA. CDR3 coding DNA: TGTGCCAGCAGCCTCAACAGGTTTAGCACAGATACGCAGTATTTT. Residues: CASSLNRFSTDTQYF.

There are many counts of this clonotype. The chain recombines TRBV28 with TRBJ2-3, with D hard to call. Germline assignment: CDR1 MDHEN and CDR2 SYDVKM. V lost 4 bases, J lost 11 bases, and 13 bases lay in between. The CDR3 extends over 12 amino acids. The CDR3 spells CASSSGSVGQYF. The CDR3 DNA reads TGTGCCAGCAGTTCCGGGTCTGTAGGGCAGTATTTT.

In this sample, this clonotype turned up many times. The chain has TRBV9 and TRBJ1-5; no clear D gene. This CDR3 has 15 amino acids. CDR1 and CDR2 (germline): SGDLS, YYNGEE. The V gene lost 3 bases and the J gene lost 0 bases, with 10 bases spanning the gap. In DNA, the CDR3 is TGTGCCAGCAGCGCCCTTGCGGATAGCAATCAGCCCCAGCATTTT. This sequence encodes CASSALADSNQPQHF.

This clonotype was picked up a small number of times. This CDR3 reads CASSIQTAKTNYGYTF. CDR3 coding DNA: TGTGCCAGTAGTATTCAGACAGCAAAAACTAACTATGGCTACACCTTC. V and J are TRBV19 and TRBJ1-2, with D tentatively TRBD1 (5 bases). The CDR3 contains 16 residues. Germline values: CDR1 LNHDA, CDR2 SQIVND (reference sequence). The V and J ends lost 3 bases and 0 bases respectively, with 14 bases between them.

Many counts were recorded for this clonotype. The chain couples TRBV20-1 to TRBJ2-3, with D possibly being TRBD1 (7 bases). V lost 8 bases and J 2 bases, leaving 17 bases between the germline ends. Germline loops: CDR1 DFQATT, CDR2 SNEGSKA (reference sequence). The CDR3 loop spans 14 amino acids. The CDR3 DNA sequence: TGCAGTTCTCCCCAGGGGGGACTCACAGATACGCAGTATTTT. Translated, it gives CSSPQGGLTDTQYF.

This clonotype was seen repeatedly, ten times or more. The rearrangement uses TRBV12-3 or TRBV12-4 and TRBJ2-7, with D possibly being TRBD1 or TRBD2 (5 bases each). The CDR3 loop spans 14 amino acids. Trimming took 2 bases from V and 3 from J, leaving 11 bases between them. The CDR3 region is CASSLWGRIYEQYF. CDR3 DNA sequence: TGTGCCAGCAGTTTATGGGGACGGATCTACGAGCAGTACTTC.

CDR3 amino acids: CASFGLVVGTQTEAFF. CDR3 nucleotides: TGTGCCAGTTTCGGTCTTGTGGTCGGGACACAGACTGAAGCTTTCTTT. This chain links TRBV27 with TRBJ1-1; perhaps TRBD1 as D (6 bases). This CDR3 contains 16 residues. Germline V CDR1 and CDR2: MNHEY, SMNVEV (reference sequence). V was trimmed by 9 bases and J by 5 bases, leaving 25 bases between them.

This clonotype was detected ten times or more. The V and J genes are TRBV10-2 and TRBJ2-5; D is ambiguous. CDR1 is WSHSY, CDR2 SAAADI, per germline. The CDR3 extends over 15 amino acids. Between the trimmed V and J ends, which lost 6 bases and 2 bases, there was a span of 16 bases. The DNA for the CDR3 is TGCGCCAGCAGCAGATTTGTGGAGCCGCAAGAGACCCAGTACTTC. Its translation: CASSRFVEPQETQYF.

This clonotype appeared a few times. This CDR3 is CASSQTWGGHSDTQYF. The CDR3 nucleotides are TGCGCCAGCAGCCAAACGTGGGGGGGCCACTCAGATACGCAGTATTTT. The chain employs TRBV4-3 and TRBJ2-3, with D possibly matching TRBD2 (7 bases). This CDR3 region has 16 residues. With 2 bases removed from V and 4 bases from J, the gap between germline ends came to 16 bases. The germline CDR1 and CDR2 sequences are LGHNA and YSLEER.

The CDR3 DNA reads TGCGCCAGCAGCCAAGATACTCTTGGTGCTGGGACAGGGGTCTATGAGCAGTACTTC. Translated: CASSQDTLGAGTGVYEQYF. The rearrangement uses TRBV4-1 and TRBJ2-7, with TRBD1 matching over 10 bases. V was pared by 0 bases and J by 7 bases, with 18 bases of the junction left unmatched. The CDR3 is 19 amino acids. Germline V gene sequence: CDR1 MGHRA, CDR2 YSYEKL.

This clonotype was counted a few times. The rearrangement uses TRBV12-3 or TRBV12-4 and TRBJ2-7, with D perhaps assigned TRBD1 or TRBD2 (5 bases each). This CDR3 is 14 amino acids long. V shed 2 bases and J shed 3 bases, with 11 bases lying between them. Here the CDR3 reads CASSLRGRDYEQYF. The CDR3 nucleotides are TGTGCCAGCAGTTTAAGGGGCCGGGACTACGAGCAGTACTTC.

This chain links TRBV28 with TRBJ2-2; TRBD1 matches 9 bases. Germline V gene sequence: CDR1 MDHEN, CDR2 SYDVKM. Trimming took 3 bases from V and 7 from J; bases not matched to a gene: 6. This CDR3 has 15 amino acids. CDR3 in DNA: TGTGCCAGCAGTTTCGGGACAGGGACGGTCGGGGAGCTGTTTTTT. Encoded protein: CASSFGTGTVGELFF.

The CDR3 protein is CASSSSGGVDTQYF. In DNA form, the CDR3 reads TGTGCCAGCAGCTCTAGCGGGGGGGTGGATACGCAGTATTTT. The gene calls are TRBV7-3 and TRBJ2-3, with 12 nucleotides matching TRBD2. Germline V CDR1 and CDR2: SGHTA, FQGTGA. V dropped 4 bases and J dropped 6; count of bases not matched to a gene: 2. The CDR3 is made up of 14 amino acids.

This clonotype was found many times. The chain couples TRBV2 to TRBJ1-2; 8 nucleotides align to TRBD1. The CDR3 runs 15 residues. Germline assignment: CDR1 SNHLY and CDR2 FYNNEI. Trimming removed 6 bases from V and 7 bases from J; junction bases left unmatched: 13. The CDR3 here is CASSLTGGGRSGYTF. The CDR3 bases are TGTGCCAGCAGCCTAACAGGGGGGGGCCGGAGTGGCTACACCTTC.

This clonotype was counted many times. The chain combines TRBV4-1 with TRBJ2-5; tentatively, D is TRBD1 (6 bases). Germline values: CDR1 MGHRA, CDR2 YSYEKL. The CDR3 is 14 amino acids. Trimming left V 3 bases short and J 0 bases short, with 8 bases between. The CDR3 nucleotides are TGCGCCAGCAGCCATCAGGGGTACCAAGAGACCCAGTACTTC. Translated: CASSHQGYQETQYF.

A few counts support this clonotype. V gene TRBV3-1 combines with J gene TRBJ2-1; TRBD2 agrees at 7 bases. The CDR3 covers 15 residues. Per the germline V gene, CDR1 is LGHDT and CDR2 is YNNKEL (reference sequence). The V gene end was trimmed by 4 bases and the J gene end by 4 bases; junction bases not matched to a gene: 7. The CDR3 DNA sequence: TGTGCCAGCAGCCGGGCTAGCGGACTGTACAATGAGCAGTTCTTC. It encodes CASSRASGLYNEQFF.

The chain carries TRBV6-1 and TRBJ2-1, with D possibly TRBD2 on 6 matching bases. Per germline, CDR1 MNHNS and CDR2 SASEGT. CDR3 length: 13 amino acids. V shed 6 bases and J shed 8 bases, with 14 bases lying between them. The CDR3 DNA follows: TGTGCCAGCAGCCCCCGGGGGAGCGATGAGCAGTTCTTC. Amino acids: CASSPRGSDEQFF.

The rearrangement uses TRBV7-9 and TRBJ2-7; possible D gene TRBD2, 7 bases. In germline, CDR1 is SEHNR, CDR2 FQNEAQ (reference sequence). The CDR3 contains 15 residues. V gave up 1 base and J gave up 5 bases, with 15 bases separating them. The CDR3 region is CASSLVQGGDNEQYF. The CDR3, as DNA: TGTGCCAGCAGCTTAGTACAGGGAGGGGACAACGAGCAGTACTTC.

This clonotype was recorded many times. The rearrangement uses TRBV12-3 or TRBV12-4 and TRBJ2-7; 9 bases are shared with TRBD1. The CDR3 runs to 13 residues. J gave up 6 bases and V 4 bases, and 4 bases lay outside the gene matches. CDR3 nucleotides: TGTGCCAGCAGTTGGACAGGGGTAAGCGAGCAGTACTTC. This codes for CASSWTGVSEQYF.

The rearrangement links TRBV27 to TRBJ2-7; D possibly matches TRBD1 or TRBD2 (6 bases each). CDR1 is MNHEY, CDR2 SMNVEV, per germline (reference sequence). The CDR3 is 17 amino acids. Trimming removed 2 bases from V and 3 bases from J, with 20 bases in between. The CDR3 is CASSLATRGLDLYEQYF. Written as DNA, the CDR3 is TGTGCCAGCAGTTTAGCAACCCGGGGGCTTGATCTCTACGAGCAGTACTTC.

The rearrangement links TRBV10-1 to TRBJ1-6; the D gene is possibly TRBD1 (5 bases). The ends were cut back, 4 bases at V and 6 bases at J, with 7 bases in the middle. Germline CDR1 reads WNHNN; CDR2 reads SYGVQD (reference sequence). The CDR3 contains 13 residues. CDR3 in DNA: TGCGCCAGCAGTGGACAGCCTAATTCACCCCTCCACTTT. This encodes CASSGQPNSPLHF.

The rearrangement uses TRBV18 and TRBJ1-5; no clear D gene. Between the trimmed V and J ends, which lost 3 bases and 1 base, there was a span of 7 bases. Germline V lookup: CDR1 KGHSH, CDR2 LQKENI. This CDR3 region has 14 residues. The CDR3 here is CASSPQKSNQPQHF. The DNA for the CDR3 is TGTGCCAGCTCACCTCAGAAGAGCAATCAGCCCCAGCATTTT.

This clonotype turned up a few times. The chain links TRBV20-1 to TRBJ2-2; 10 bases are shared with TRBD2. The V gene's germline CDR1 is DFQATT and CDR2 SNEGSKA (reference sequence). The CDR3 contains 17 residues. Trimming removed 0 bases from V and 5 bases from J; junction bases left unmatched: 9. CDR3 region: CSARDRLAGVRTGELFF. CDR3 in DNA: TGCAGTGCTAGAGATCGGCTAGCGGGAGTAAGAACCGGGGAGCTGTTTTTT.

This clonotype was observed at least ten times. The chain joins TRBV3-1 to TRBJ2-1, with 11 bases fitting TRBD2. The CDR3 loop spans 15 amino acids. CDR1 LGHDT and CDR2 YNNKEL come from the germline V gene (reference sequence). The ends lost 6 bases at V and 8 bases at J; junction bases unmatched: 9. The chain's CDR3 is CASRPTSGRSYEQFF. The CDR3 DNA reads TGTGCCAGCAGGCCAACTAGCGGGAGATCCTATGAGCAGTTCTTC.

Many counts were recorded for this clonotype. The J gene is TRBJ2-5, the V gene TRBV7-3, with D unresolved. This CDR3 region has 14 residues. Germline V gene lookup returns CDR1 SGHTA and CDR2 FQGTGA. Trimming pared 2 bases from V and 4 bases from J, leaving 11 bases between. CDR3 sequence (DNA): TGTGCCAGCAGCTTATCTGGAGTAGGAGAGACCCAGTACTTC. Protein: CASSLSGVGETQYF.

Only a few counts were recorded for this clonotype. J is TRBJ2-1 and V is TRBV15, with 9 positions matching TRBD2. V lost 1 base, J lost 6 bases, and 10 bases stayed unmatched. CDR1 and CDR2 (germline): LNHNV, YYDKDF (reference sequence). This CDR3 is 17 amino acids long. The CDR3 is CATSRGSGLAGSNEQFF. CDR3 sequence (DNA): TGTGCCACCAGCAGAGGGTCAGGGCTAGCGGGAAGCAATGAGCAGTTCTTC.

This clonotype was recorded a few times. The chain uses TRBV3-1 and TRBJ1-2; D remains ambiguous. There are 13 residues in the CDR3. Germline CDR1 and CDR2: LGHDT and YNNKEL (reference sequence). The V end was cut by 6 bases, the J end by 6 bases, with 14 bases between. CDR3 sequence reads: CASRFDPWNGYTF. The CDR3 DNA reads as TGTGCCAGCAGGTTCGACCCTTGGAATGGCTACACCTTC. Filled out from reference TRBV3-1 and TRBJ1-2, the complete variable domain reads DTAVSQTPKYLVTQMGNDKSIKCEQNLGHDTMYWYKQDSKKFLKIMFSYNNKELIINETVPNRFSPKSPDKAHLNLHINSLELGDSAVYFCASRFDPWNGYTFGSGTRLTVV.